One T cell receptor beta chain is described in this entry. Its antigen is still unknown. Though probably carrying unrecorded immune exposures, donors were nominally healthy at sampling. This record belongs to a study of cytomegalovirus exposure and HLA in healthy donors. Looked up from germline, CDR1 is LGHNA and CDR2 is YNFKEQ. J gave up 2 bases and V 7 bases, and 5 bases lay outside the gene matches. CDR3 length equals 14 residues. PCR employed 60 Vbeta and 13 Jbeta primers. Clones were read by immunoSEQ multiplex PCR, and TCRdb kept only the in-frame ones, dropping some. The sample holds 130,000 or so clones. Study-wide results and limits: According to reports, the classifier identified cytomegalovirus status with high specificity and sensitivity.

The specimen sequenced was PBMCs. The chain carries TRBV4-2 and TRBJ2-3, with 8 nucleotides matching TRBD2. This TCR came from a woman between 18 and 30 years old in good health and CMV-seronegative. The CDR3 region is CASKASGPTDTQYF. As DNA, the CDR3 is TGTGCCAGCAAGGCTAGCGGGCCCACAGATACGCAGTATTTT.